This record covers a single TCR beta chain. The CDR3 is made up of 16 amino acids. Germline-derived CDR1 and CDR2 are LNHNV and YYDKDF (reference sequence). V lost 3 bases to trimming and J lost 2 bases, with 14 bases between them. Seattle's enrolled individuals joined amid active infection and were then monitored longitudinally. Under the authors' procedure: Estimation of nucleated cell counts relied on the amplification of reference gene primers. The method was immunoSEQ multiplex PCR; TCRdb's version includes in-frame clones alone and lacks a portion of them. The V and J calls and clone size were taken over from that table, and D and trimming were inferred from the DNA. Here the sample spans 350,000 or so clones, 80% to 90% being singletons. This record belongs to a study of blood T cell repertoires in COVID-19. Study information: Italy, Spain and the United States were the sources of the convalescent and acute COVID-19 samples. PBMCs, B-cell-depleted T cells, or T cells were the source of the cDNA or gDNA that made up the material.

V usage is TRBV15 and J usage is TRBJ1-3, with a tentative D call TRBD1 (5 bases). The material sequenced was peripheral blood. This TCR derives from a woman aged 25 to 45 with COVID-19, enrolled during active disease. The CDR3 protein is CATSRPPWGAGNTIYF. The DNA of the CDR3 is TGTGCCACCAGCAGGCCCCCTTGGGGGGCTGGAAACACCATATATTTT.